The T cell receptor (beta chain) under discussion was sequenced for a study of response to subunit inactivated influenza vaccine. Study conclusions and caveats: The authors proposed limited new T cell recruitment per seasonal influenza vaccination.

A single record per CDR3 protein comes from TCRdb applying MiXCR to the RT-PCR reads. The data contain around 760,000 distinct CDR3 sequences, approximately 14% of them singletons. In germline, CDR1 is SGHKS, CDR2 YYEKEE (reference sequence). The CDR3 consists of 18 residues. Trimming at V came to 2 bases and at J to 0 bases, leaving 10 bases not matched to a gene. About this clonotype: The target antigen is unknown.

The sample consisted of PBMCs from blood, taken 14 to 15 days before vaccination. The sequence was obtained from a man aged 50-60 years who received an inactivated influenza vaccine. The V and J genes are TRBV5-5 and TRBJ1-5; 8 bases map to TRBD1. The CDR3 is CASSFQGATPYSNQPQHF. The DNA of the CDR3 is TGTGCCAGCAGCTTCCAGGGGGCGACCCCTTATAGCAATCAGCCCCAGCATTTT. The full variable domain, with the rest looked up from reference TRBV5-5 and TRBJ1-5, is DAGVTQSPTHLIKTRGQQVTLRCSPISGHKSVSWYQQVLGQGPQFIFQYYEKEERGRGNFPDRFSARQFPNYSSELNVNALLLGDSALYLCASSFQGATPYSNQPQHFGDGTRLSIL.